This TCR beta chain was sequenced during a study of blood T cell repertoires in COVID-19. Per the germline V gene, CDR1 is SNHLY and CDR2 is FYNNEI. The J segment lost 5 bases and the V segment lost 5 bases, leaving 3 bases of the junction unmatched. This CDR3 is 14 amino acids long. TCRdb's copy holds only in-frame clones and misses some; the assay was immunoSEQ multiplex PCR. Counted here are some 300,000 clones, around 81% occurring once; the ten biggest clones make up less than 4.5%. Sequencing used peripheral blood. The chain is built from TRBV2 and TRBJ2-7; 13 bases fit TRBD2. The receptor comes from a woman in her fifties or sixties with active or convalescent COVID-19. CDR3 region: CASSLGLAGDEQYF. The CDR3 DNA reads TGTGCCAGCAGTCTAGGACTAGCGGGAGACGAGCAGTACTTC.